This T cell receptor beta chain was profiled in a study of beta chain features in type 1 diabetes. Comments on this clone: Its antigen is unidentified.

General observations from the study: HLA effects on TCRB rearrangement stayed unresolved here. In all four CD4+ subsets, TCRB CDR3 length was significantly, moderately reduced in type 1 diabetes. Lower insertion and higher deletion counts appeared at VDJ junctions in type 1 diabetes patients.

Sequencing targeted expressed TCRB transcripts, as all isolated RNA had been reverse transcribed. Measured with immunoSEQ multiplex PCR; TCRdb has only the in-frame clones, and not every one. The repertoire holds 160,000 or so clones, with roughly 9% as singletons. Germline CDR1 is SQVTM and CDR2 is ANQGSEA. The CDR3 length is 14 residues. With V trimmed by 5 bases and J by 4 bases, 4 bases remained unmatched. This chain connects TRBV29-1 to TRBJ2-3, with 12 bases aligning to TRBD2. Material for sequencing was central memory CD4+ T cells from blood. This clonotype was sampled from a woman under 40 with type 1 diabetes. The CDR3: CSVSRTSGADTQYF. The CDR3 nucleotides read TGCAGCGTTTCTCGGACTAGCGGGGCAGATACGCAGTATTTT.